This T cell receptor beta chain was recorded in a study of blood T cell repertoires in COVID-19. Overall study context: The study drew acute and convalescent COVID-19 samples from the United States, Italy and Spain. The cDNA or gDNA used as material had been derived from T cells, B-cell-depleted T cells, or PBMCs.

Original data processing: Estimated nucleated cell counts came from reference gene primer amplification. Method: immunoSEQ multiplex PCR; TCRdb's copy keeps in-frame clones and lacks some. V, J and clone size reflect that table, while D and trimming were determined from the DNA. This sample carries approximately 130,000 clones, 85% to 90% of them seen once, and the ten largest clones take under 4%. Trimming took 6 bases from V and 0 from J, leaving 18 bases between them. Per the germline V gene, CDR1 is MDHEN and CDR2 is SYDVKM. This CDR3 region has 17 residues. Sequencing used peripheral blood. V usage is TRBV28 and J usage is TRBJ1-5, with unresolved D. This receptor was obtained from a man in his fifties or sixties with acute or convalescent COVID-19. The CDR3 is CASRIRGSAGSNQPQHF. CDR3 in DNA: TGTGCCAGCAGGATCCGGGGAAGTGCCGGTAGCAATCAGCCCCAGCATTTT. The full variable domain, in which reference TRBV28 and TRBJ1-5 provide the parts outside the CDR3, is DVKVTQSSRYLVKRTGEKVFLECVQDMDHENMFWYRQDPGLGLRLIYFSYDVKMKEKGDIPEGYSVSREKKERFSLILESASTNQTSMYLCASRIRGSAGSNQPQHFGDGTRLSIL.